The 12 T cell receptor beta chains below all came from one sample that was sequenced in a study of immune heterogeneity within non-small cell lung tumors. Genomic DNA from bulk tumor acted as the template, and roughly 0.55 ug was loaded per sample. Several far-apart biopsies were taken per primary tumor during surgery. The study enrolled patients with untreated, newly diagnosed non-small cell lung cancer who underwent curative surgery. TCR beta CDR3 was amplified by multiplex PCR using 32 V and 13 J primers. TCRdb reprocessed the multiplex PCR reads via MiXCR and lists one record per CDR3 protein. The sample holds a few thousand distinct CDR3 sequences; 18% are singletons and the top ten take approximately 4%. Input material: lung tumor tissue. These receptors were obtained from a man aged 35-49 years with non-small cell lung cancer.

V usage is TRBV7-9 and J usage is TRBJ1-2; D is ambiguous. Germline V gene lookup returns CDR1 SEHNR and CDR2 FQNEAQ (reference sequence). The CDR3 has 15 amino acids. V lost 5 bases and J lost 2, with 15 bases in between. CDR3 loop: CASSPLDGKNYGYTF. The DNA for the CDR3 is TGTGCCAGCAGCCCACTGGACGGAAAAAACTATGGCTACACCTTC. Full variable domain (missing parts from reference TRBV7-9 and TRBJ1-2): DTGVSQNPRHKITKRGQNVTFRCDPISEHNRLYWYRQTLGQGPEFLTYFQNEAQLEKSRLLSDRFSAERPKGSFSTLEIQRTEQGDSAMYLCASSPLDGKNYGYTFGSGTRLTVV.

This clonotype is labeled as medium-sized (0.01 to 0.1%). The rearrangement uses TRBV11-2 and TRBJ2-4, with D maybe TRBD2 (6 bases). In germline, CDR1 is SGHAT, CDR2 FQNNGV. The CDR3 spans 14 residues. The V end was cut by 1 base, the J end by 6 bases, with 10 bases between. CDR3 region: CASSLVRGANIQYF. The CDR3, as DNA: TGTGCCAGCAGCTTAGTGCGCGGGGCAAACATTCAGTACTTC. The whole variable domain, filled in from reference TRBV11-2 and TRBJ2-4, reads EAGVAQSPRYKIIEKRQSVAFWCNPISGHATLYWYQQILGQGPKLLIQFQNNGVVDDSQLPKDRFSAERLKGVDSTLKIQPAKLEDSAVYLCASSLVRGANIQYFGAGTRLSVL.

This clonotype qualifies as medium-sized. The V call is TRBV12-3 or TRBV12-4, the J call TRBJ1-6, with D tentatively TRBD1 (5 bases). V was pared by 6 bases and J by 7 bases, with 13 bases between. The CDR3 has 14 amino acids. In nucleotides, the CDR3 is TGTGCCAGCAGCCAGACGGGGGGGAATTCACCCCTCCACTTT. This translates into CASSQTGGNSPLHF.

This clonotype is classed as medium-sized. This chain uses TRBV20-1 with TRBJ2-2; 8 bases fit TRBD2. This CDR3 is built from 15 residues. CDR1 is DFQATT, CDR2 SNEGSKA, per germline (reference sequence). Losses at the gene ends were 5 bases for V and 7 bases for J; bases not matched to a gene: 12. The CDR3 sequence: CSAPSVAGSIGELFF. The CDR3, as DNA: TGCAGTGCTCCATCGGTAGCGGGATCTATCGGGGAGCTGTTTTTT.

By share of the sample, this clonotype is medium-sized (0.01 to 0.1%). The rearrangement uses TRBV10-1 and TRBJ2-2; D unclear. In germline, CDR1 is WNHNN, CDR2 SYGVQD (reference sequence). The CDR3 runs to 14 residues. Trimming stripped 0 bases from V and 6 bases from J, with 8 bases between. This CDR3 reads CASSESSASGELFF. The CDR3 nucleotides read TGCGCCAGCAGTGAGTCGTCAGCCTCCGGGGAGCTGTTTTTT.

By share, this clonotype ranks as medium-sized. V is TRBV29-1 and J is TRBJ2-3; TRBD2 might be the D (5 bases). In germline, CDR1 is SQVTM, CDR2 ANQGSEA. Trimming shortened V by 7 bases and J by 1 base, and 12 bases separated the two germline ends. This CDR3 is built from 13 residues. CDR3 region: CSALRTRTDTQYF. The CDR3 nucleotides are TGCAGCGCCCTTAGGACTCGCACAGATACGCAGTATTTT.

This clonotype is deemed medium-sized. The rearrangement joins TRBV6-1 to TRBJ1-3, with D tentatively TRBD1 (5 bases). CDR1 is MNHNS, CDR2 SASEGT, per germline. The CDR3 totals 18 residues. Trimming removed 5 bases from V and 3 bases from J, with 23 bases in between. The CDR3 DNA reads TGTGCCAGCAGTTACGTTCAGGGAGTGGGACGGGGTGGAAACACCATATATTTT. Translated, it gives CASSYVQGVGRGGNTIYF.

By its share, this clonotype is medium-sized. The V and J genes are TRBV12-3 or TRBV12-4 and TRBJ2-7, with D possibly TRBD2 on 5 matching bases. CDR3 length equals 12 residues. V lost 5 bases, J lost 2 bases, and 7 bases lay in between. CDR3 in DNA: TGTGCCAGCAGTCCCGGGACCTACGAGCAGTACTTC. Its protein is CASSPGTYEQYF.

This clonotype is medium-sized in the sample. The chain carries TRBV13 and TRBJ1-2, with unresolved D. The V end lost 0 bases, the J end lost 4 bases, and 9 bases lay between the germline ends. The CDR3 sequence is 14 residues long. CDR1 is PRHDT and CDR2 is FYEKMQ in the germline V gene (reference sequence). The CDR3 loop reads CASSLGGSLYGYTF. DNA for the CDR3: TGTGCCAGCAGCTTAGGGGGGTCCCTCTATGGCTACACCTTC.

This clonotype is medium-sized. The chain couples TRBV6-1 to TRBJ2-3; the D is unclear. V was cut by 10 bases and J by 5 bases, with 10 bases left in between. The CDR3 extends over 11 amino acids. CDR1 is MNHNS and CDR2 is SASEGT in the germline V gene. The CDR3 loop is CATKGIDTQYF. For the CDR3, the DNA is TGTGCCACTAAGGGTATAGATACGCAGTATTTT.

This clonotype is medium-sized. The chain is built from TRBV7-6 and TRBJ2-7; D is unclear. The CDR3 consists of 15 residues. V dropped 0 bases and J dropped 2 bases, with 11 bases sitting between them. Germline V gives CDR1 SGHVS, CDR2 FNYEAQ. The CDR3 sequence: CASSLAADAAYEQYF. CDR3 DNA sequence: TGTGCCAGCAGCTTAGCGGCAGACGCTGCCTACGAGCAGTACTTC.

The chain couples TRBV5-1 to TRBJ2-5; perhaps D is TRBD1 or TRBD2 (5 bases each). The CDR3 length is 16 residues. Trimming cost V 0 bases and J 3 bases, with 15 bases left between them. The germline CDR1 and CDR2 sequences are SGHRS and YFSETQ. The CDR3 region is CASSLAGRVEEETQYF. In DNA, the CDR3 is TGCGCCAGCAGCTTGGCCGGCAGGGTGGAGGAAGAGACCCAGTACTTC.